This T cell receptor (beta chain) was obtained from a study of T cells in Graves' hyperthyroidism and ophthalmopathy. There were TCR beta CDR3 regions amplified from RNA transcripts. In the first-round RT-PCR of the TCR CDR3, the HTBI primer set was used. TCRdb reprocessed the multiplex PCR reads via MiXCR and lists one record per CDR3 protein. The sample lists some 270,000 distinct CDR3 sequences; around 24% were seen once. General observations from the study: Expanded thyroid clonotypes (above 0.001) were mostly also found in blood.

V lost 1 base to trimming and J lost 2 bases; unmatched junction nucleotides: 8. The CDR3 runs to 17 residues. Germline CDR1 and CDR2: SGHAT and FQNNGV. Ten or more counts support this clonotype. Antigen specificity is unknown. The specimen was blood. This clonotype was sampled from a woman in her forties with Graves' ophthalmopathy. The rearrangement joins TRBV11-2 to TRBJ2-7, with 10 bases aligning to TRBD2. In DNA, the CDR3 is TGTGCCAGCAGCTTAGGGGATAGCGGGAGGTTCCCCTACGAGCAGTACTTC. Translated: CASSLGDSGRFPYEQYF.